These 15 T cell receptor beta chains were sequenced from one sample in a study of PD-1 blockade in classical Hodgkin lymphoma. Data came from immunoSEQ multiplex PCR; TCRdb stores just in-frame clones and leaves some out. Of over 10,000 clones listed, about 88% are singletons. All patients experienced relapse after autologous stem cell transplantation, and brentuximab vedotin exposure was variable. The sequenced sample was peripheral blood mononuclear cells (PBMCs), obtained at baseline. The receptors stem from a human donor with classical Hodgkin lymphoma.

V and J are TRBV25-1 and TRBJ2-6; maybe TRBD1 (5 bases). V gave up 4 bases and J gave up 5 bases, with 21 bases separating them. CDR1 is MGHDK and CDR2 is SYGVNS in the germline V gene. The CDR3 is 18 amino acids. This CDR3 reads CASSVETAGQSRANVLTF. The CDR3 region has the DNA TGTGCCAGCAGTGTGGAGACAGCTGGACAAAGTCGGGCCAACGTCCTGACTTTC.

This sequence joins TRBV7-9 and TRBJ1-1; tentative D call: TRBD1 (6 bases). The germline CDR1 and CDR2 sequences are SEHNR and FQNEAQ (reference sequence). V lost 5 bases to trimming and J lost 1 base, with 17 bases between them. CDR3 length equals 16 residues. In DNA form, the CDR3 reads TGTGCCAGCAGCCGGGGGGGCCGGGGGCCGAACACTGAAGCTTTCTTT. Translation gives CASSRGGRGPNTEAFF.

This clone was recorded only once. The chain recombines TRBV27 with TRBJ2-3; D may be TRBD1 or TRBD2 (6 bases each). The CDR3 is made up of 13 amino acids. In germline, CDR1 is MNHEY, CDR2 SMNVEV (reference sequence). V lost 4 bases to trimming and J lost 4 bases, with 9 bases between them. The CDR3 loop is CASSSRGADTQYF. The CDR3 DNA reads TGTGCCAGCAGTTCAAGGGGGGCAGATACGCAGTATTTT.

The rearrangement joins TRBV27 to TRBJ2-1; 11 bases fit TRBD1. Trimming cost V 5 bases and J 3 bases; bases outside gene matches: 3. The CDR3 is made up of 15 amino acids. From germline, CDR1 is MNHEY and CDR2 SMNVEV (reference sequence). CDR3 in amino acids: CASSPGTGGYNEQFF. As DNA, the CDR3 is TGTGCCAGCAGTCCAGGGACAGGGGGCTACAATGAGCAGTTCTTC.

The count of this clone is one. This chain connects TRBV5-1 to TRBJ2-7, with 10 bases aligning to TRBD2. This CDR3 contains 15 residues. J lost 2 bases, V lost 5 bases, and 7 bases had no gene match. CDR1 and CDR2 (germline): SGHRS, YFSETQ. The CDR3 loop is CASRGLAGATYEQYF. The CDR3 DNA reads TGCGCCAGCAGAGGGCTAGCGGGAGCAACCTACGAGCAGTACTTC.

The chain links TRBV28 to TRBJ2-5, with a tentative D call TRBD1 (6 bases). V lost 2 bases, J lost 5 bases, and 9 bases lay in between. This CDR3 region has 13 residues. Germline CDR1 is MDHEN and CDR2 is SYDVKM. The CDR3 bases are TGTGCCAGCAGTTTAGGGGGCAGGGAGACCCAGTACTTC. As protein: CASSLGGRETQYF.

Of note for this clone: Other DNA sequences from this sample encode an identical CDR3 as well. The chain joins TRBV19 to TRBJ1-1; D is unclear. The CDR3 has 13 amino acids. The germline V and J ends were trimmed by 4 bases and 0 bases, with 6 bases remaining between them. Germline V gives CDR1 LNHDA, CDR2 SQIVND (reference sequence). The CDR3 loop reads CASSTQMNTEAFF. CDR3 bases: TGTGCCAGTAGTACACAGATGAACACTGAAGCTTTCTTT.

The chain links TRBV27 to TRBJ2-2; tentatively, D is TRBD1 (5 bases). The CDR3 loop spans 14 amino acids. The V end lost 6 bases, the J end lost 2 bases, and 10 bases lay between the germline ends. In germline, CDR1 is MNHEY, CDR2 SMNVEV (reference sequence). The CDR3 DNA reads as TGTGCCAGCAGAAGACAGAGAAACACCGGGGAGCTGTTTTTT. This gives the protein CASRRQRNTGELFF.

The chain uses TRBV11-2 and TRBJ1-1; a weak D match, TRBD1 (5 bases). The length of the CDR3 is 13 residues. V was cut by 3 bases and J by 1 base, with 6 bases left in between. Germline CDR1 reads SGHAT; CDR2 reads FQNNGV. The CDR3 protein is CASSFGTNTEAFF. The CDR3 DNA sequence: TGTGCCAGCAGCTTTGGGACGAACACTGAAGCTTTCTTT.

The chain links TRBV5-1 to TRBJ2-2; possibly TRBD1 for D (6 bases). CDR1 SGHRS and CDR2 YFSETQ come from the germline V gene. V was cut by 1 base and J by 5 bases, with 12 bases left in between. The CDR3 loop spans 15 amino acids. The CDR3 here is CASSLKTGITGELFF. CDR3 bases: TGCGCCAGCAGCTTGAAGACAGGAATTACCGGGGAGCTGTTTTTT.

By sample share, this clone is large. The chain uses TRBV9 and TRBJ1-2; no reliable D call. The CDR3 is 13 residues long. Germline V gene data show CDR1 as SGDLS and CDR2 as YYNGEE. The ends were cut back, 0 bases at V and 1 base at J, with 4 bases in the middle. CDR3: CASSVEDNYGYTF. The DNA for the CDR3 is TGTGCCAGCAGCGTAGAGGATAACTATGGCTACACCTTC.

This chain connects TRBV6-1 to TRBJ2-3; either TRBD1 or TRBD2 may fit D (6 bases each). This CDR3 is 18 amino acids long. Germline CDR1 MNHNS, CDR2 SASEGT. V was clipped by 3 bases and J by 0 bases, with 19 bases between them. The CDR3 coding sequence is TGTGCCAGCAGTGAGGGGGCCACTAGCTACCTTAGCACAGATACGCAGTATTTT. This gives the protein CASSEGATSYLSTDTQYF.

This clone rates as large. The V and J genes are TRBV6-5 and TRBJ2-2; D is perhaps TRBD1 (6 bases). This CDR3 contains 15 residues. V lost 6 bases and J 2 bases, leaving 13 bases between the germline ends. The germline V gene encodes CDR1 MNHEY and CDR2 SVGAGI. As DNA, the CDR3 is TGTGCCAGCAGGCTTGGGGGCTACAACACCGGGGAGCTGTTTTTT. This gives the protein CASRLGGYNTGELFF.

The rearrangement joins TRBV5-1 to TRBJ1-2; D gene unclear. CDR3 length: 13 amino acids. Trimming took off 0 bases at V and 3 bases at J, with 6 bases between the two ends. CDR1 is SGHRS and CDR2 is YFSETQ in the germline V gene. CDR3 region: CASSLARDYGYTF. The CDR3 DNA sequence: TGCGCCAGCAGCTTGGCCCGGGACTATGGCTACACCTTC.

This clone has just one count. This rearrangement joins TRBV27 to TRBJ2-1; TRBD2 aligns across 7 bases. CDR3 length equals 15 residues. V was clipped by 6 bases and J by 0 bases; unmatched bases: 5. In germline, CDR1 is MNHEY, CDR2 SMNVEV (reference sequence). CDR3 in DNA: TGTGCCAGCAGCCCTTGGGGGGGCTCCTACAATGAGCAGTTCTTC. It specifies CASSPWGGSYNEQFF.